These 29 T cell receptor beta chains share one sample of origin, sequenced in a study of control samples from healthy donors and cancer patients. Data came from immunoSEQ multiplex PCR; TCRdb stores just in-frame clones and leaves some out. Of 120,000 to 150,000 clones in the sample, approximately 91% are singletons; the top ten hold over 4.5%. The material sequenced was blood. The source of these receptors is a man younger than 40 in good health.

The chain uses TRBV4-2 and TRBJ1-1, with 12 bases matching TRBD1. The CDR3 has 16 residues. Germline-derived CDR1 and CDR2 are LGHNA and YNFKEQ. Trimming removed 3 bases from V and 1 base from J; junction bases left unmatched: 3. In DNA form, the CDR3 reads TGTGCCAGCAGCCAGGGGACAGGGGGCGAGAACACTGAAGCTTTCTTT. Its protein product is CASSQGTGGENTEAFF.

The CDR3 reads CSSLGGLHNLNEQFF. The CDR3 nucleotides are TGCAGCTCACTGGGGGGACTTCACAATCTCAATGAGCAGTTCTTC. The chain employs TRBV29-1 and TRBJ2-1; TRBD2 might be the D (6 bases). The CDR3 contains 15 residues. V lost 8 bases and J 6 bases, leaving 23 bases between the germline ends. Germline CDR1 is SQVTM and CDR2 is ANQGSEA.

This chain links TRBV7-3 with TRBJ2-7, with 13 bases aligning to TRBD2. The CDR3 has 15 residues. Trimming removed 5 bases from V and 4 bases from J; junction bases left unmatched: 5. The germline V gene encodes CDR1 SGHTA and CDR2 FQGTGA. CDR3 bases: TGTGCCAGCAGCCTTGGACTAGCGGGAGCTTACGAGCAGTACTTC. Its translation: CASSLGLAGAYEQYF.

The V and J genes are TRBV7-3 and TRBJ2-3; D is perhaps TRBD1 (5 bases). This CDR3 contains 15 residues. The ends were cut back, 1 base at V and 2 bases at J, with 10 bases in the middle. Germline values: CDR1 SGHTA, CDR2 FQGTGA. This CDR3 reads CASSLKDTYTDTQYF. CDR3 nucleotides: TGTGCCAGCAGCTTAAAGGACACCTACACAGATACGCAGTATTTT.

The chain uses TRBV20-1 and TRBJ2-2, with D unclear. Per the germline V gene, CDR1 is DFQATT and CDR2 is SNEGSKA (reference sequence). The CDR3 loop spans 13 amino acids. Trimming removed 3 bases from V and 6 bases from J, with 11 bases in between. CDR3 DNA sequence: TGCAGTGCTAGTCGGGTCGAAGCCGGGGAGCTGTTTTTT. Amino acid sequence: CSASRVEAGELFF.

This chain uses TRBV5-1 with TRBJ1-2, with TRBD1 identical over 9 bases. Trimming took 4 bases from V and 6 from J; bases not matched to a gene: 7. The CDR3 is 14 residues long. Germline loops: CDR1 SGHRS, CDR2 YFSETQ. CDR3 sequence (DNA): TGCGCCAGCAGCAGCCCACAGGGGGCGCATGGCTACACCTTC. Its translation: CASSSPQGAHGYTF.

The V call is TRBV5-6, the J call TRBJ1-2, with no clear D. From germline, CDR1 is SGHDT and CDR2 YYEEEE. V dropped 0 bases and J dropped 4 bases, with 10 bases sitting between them. CDR3 length: 14 amino acids. In DNA, the CDR3 is TGTGCCAGCAGCTTGGAACAGATCCTCTATGGCTACACCTTC. This gives the protein CASSLEQILYGYTF. Based on the CDR3 plus reference TRBV5-6 and TRBJ1-2, the full variable domain is DAGVTQSPTHLIKTRGQQVTLRCSPKSGHDTVSWYQQALGQGPQFIFQYYEEEERQRGNFPDRFSGHQFPNYSSELNVNALLLGDSALYLCASSLEQILYGYTFGSGTRLTVV.

This clone was observed a handful of times. Additional DNA sequences in this sample encode the identical CDR3. The chain couples TRBV4-3 to TRBJ2-5; D gene uncertain. V shed 1 base and J shed 4 bases, with 10 bases lying between them. The CDR3 totals 14 residues. Germline CDR1 is LGHNA and CDR2 is YSLEER. This chain's CDR3 is CASSQGGGRETQYF. The CDR3, as DNA: TGCGCCAGCAGCCAAGGTGGTGGTAGAGAGACCCAGTACTTC.

The genes are TRBV6-5 and TRBJ1-5; TRBD1 matches 10 bases. Trimming cost V 4 bases and J 5 bases; bases outside gene matches: 5. The CDR3 runs to 15 residues. The germline gives CDR1 MNHEY, CDR2 SVGAGI. CDR3 in amino acids: CASSSFGTGDQPQHF. CDR3 DNA sequence: TGTGCCAGCAGTTCGTTCGGGACAGGGGATCAGCCCCAGCATTTT.

This clone was recorded once. The chain links TRBV25-1 to TRBJ1-6; D uncertain. The V gene lost 2 bases and the J gene lost 10 bases, with 12 bases spanning the gap. This CDR3 contains 14 residues. The V gene's germline CDR1 is MGHDK and CDR2 SYGVNS. Here the CDR3 DNA reads TGTGCCAGCAGTGAAGGAGGAGGGCGCTCACCCCTCCACTTT. This translates into CASSEGGGRSPLHF.

The chain has TRBV21-1 and TRBJ2-3; the table's D call TRBD2 went unverified against the DNA. TRBV21-1 is noted as a pseudogene. The CDR3 is 19 residues long. In nucleotides, the CDR3 is TGTGCCAGCAGCTTCGGACTAGCGAGGATCTACCCCCCCCTGGATACGCAGTATTTT. Translating gives CASSFGLARIYPPLDTQYF.

The rearrangement links TRBV10-3 to TRBJ1-2, with 8 bases lining up with TRBD1. Trimming took 3 bases from V and 7 from J; bases not matched to a gene: 7. The CDR3 totals 14 residues. Germline values: CDR1 ENHRY, CDR2 SYGVKD. CDR3: CAISEMQGAAGYTF. The DNA of the CDR3 is TGTGCCATCAGTGAAATGCAGGGGGCTGCTGGCTACACCTTC.

The rearrangement links TRBV19 to TRBJ1-2, with TRBD1 matching over 8 bases. The J segment lost 7 bases and the V segment lost 7 bases, leaving 5 bases of the junction unmatched. Germline CDR1 reads LNHDA; CDR2 reads SQIVND (reference sequence). The CDR3 is made up of 12 amino acids. The CDR3 is CASNGQGGGYTF. The CDR3 DNA follows: TGTGCCAGTAATGGACAGGGAGGTGGCTACACCTTC.

The table lists this clone with a count of one. The chain combines TRBV4-2 with TRBJ2-5, with 8 nucleotides matching TRBD2. From germline, CDR1 is LGHNA and CDR2 YNFKEQ. The CDR3 sequence is 15 residues long. V was pared by 0 bases and J by 1 base, with 1 base of the junction left unmatched. The CDR3 region is CASSQDRGGQETQYF. In DNA, the CDR3 is TGTGCCAGCAGCCAAGATCGGGGGGGCCAAGAGACCCAGTACTTC.

This chain joins TRBV16 and TRBJ2-3; the D is unclear. V was pared by 3 bases and J by 6 bases, with 10 bases between. CDR3 length: 13 residues. Germline loops: CDR1 KGHSY, CDR2 FQNENV. The CDR3 reads CASSQALSDTQYF. As DNA, the CDR3 is TGTGCCAGCAGCCAGGCCCTTTCGGATACGCAGTATTTT.

The chain uses TRBV19 and TRBJ2-7, with D possibly being TRBD1 (6 bases). Germline CDR1 and CDR2: LNHDA and SQIVND (reference sequence). This CDR3 contains 14 residues. The V end lost 8 bases, the J end lost 3 bases, and 17 bases lay between the germline ends. The CDR3 DNA reads as TGTGCCAGTGGGAAGACAGGAAACTTCTACGAGCAGTACTTC. This translates into CASGKTGNFYEQYF.

The chain joins TRBV7-9 to TRBJ2-3, with D possibly matching TRBD1 (5 bases). Germline CDR1 is SEHNR and CDR2 is FQNEAQ (reference sequence). The V end was cut by 5 bases, the J end by 1 base, with 19 bases between. The length of the CDR3 is 17 residues. The CDR3 DNA is TGTGCCAGCAGCGAAAGGCTAGGGGTTGAGGGCACAGATACGCAGTATTTT. Encoded protein: CASSERLGVEGTDTQYF.

This chain uses TRBV3-1 (or the pseudogene TRBV3-2) with TRBJ1-5; D is uncertain. Germline V gene data show CDR1 as LGHDT and CDR2 as YNNKEL (reference sequence). The CDR3 runs 14 residues. Trimming pared 1 base from V and 5 bases from J, leaving 9 bases between. CDR3 coding DNA: TGTGCCAGCAGCCAAGCCACAGTCGATCAGCCCCAGCATTTT. Amino acid sequence: CASSQATVDQPQHF.

The CDR3 region is CASSLDGNAYGYTF. Here the CDR3 DNA reads TGTGCCAGCAGCTTAGATGGGAATGCCTATGGCTACACCTTC. The chain uses TRBV7-2 and TRBJ1-2; unclear D gene. CDR1 and CDR2 from the germline V gene are SGHTA and FQGNSA. Trimming pared 1 base from V and 4 bases from J, leaving 10 bases between. This CDR3 region has 14 residues.

The J gene is TRBJ2-1, the V gene TRBV29-1; D may be TRBD1 (6 bases). Germline V gene lookup returns CDR1 SQVTM and CDR2 ANQGSEA. This CDR3 has 14 amino acids. V shed 5 bases and J shed 0 bases, with 11 bases lying between them. The CDR3 DNA follows: TGCAGCGTTATGAGGGGGACCTCCTACAATGAGCAGTTCTTC. This gives the protein CSVMRGTSYNEQFF.

This chain uses TRBV5-6 with TRBJ2-3, with D unresolved. This CDR3 spans 12 amino acids. The V end lost 0 bases, the J end lost 6 bases, and 5 bases lay between the germline ends. Per the germline V gene, CDR1 is SGHDT and CDR2 is YYEEEE. The CDR3 coding sequence is TGTGCCAGCAGCTTGGCCGGGGATACGCAGTATTTT. Its protein is CASSLAGDTQYF.

The gene calls are TRBV7-2 and TRBJ2-7; TRBD2 aligns across 12 bases. Trimming removed 2 bases from V and 5 bases from J; junction bases left unmatched: 1. Germline V gives CDR1 SGHTA, CDR2 FQGNSA. The CDR3 sequence is 14 residues long. CDR3 DNA: TGTGCCAGCAGCTTACTAGCGGGAGGGAACGAGCAGTACTTC. This codes for CASSLLAGGNEQYF.

The genes are TRBV3-1 (or the pseudogene TRBV3-2) and TRBJ2-7; 7 bases fit TRBD1. The germline gives CDR1 LGHDT, CDR2 YNNKEL (reference sequence). The CDR3 sequence is 14 residues long. The J segment lost 5 bases and the V segment lost 4 bases, leaving 8 bases of the junction unmatched. The CDR3 reads CASSPRDSSNEQYF. CDR3 in DNA: TGTGCCAGCAGCCCCCGGGACAGTTCCAACGAGCAGTACTTC.

The chain joins TRBV6-1 to TRBJ2-1, with D hard to call. Trimming shortened V by 3 bases and J by 7 bases, and 10 bases separated the two germline ends. Germline-derived CDR1 and CDR2 are MNHNS and SASEGT. The CDR3 runs 13 residues. The CDR3 reads CASSDVYRNEQFF. Here the CDR3 DNA reads TGTGCCAGCAGTGACGTCTACCGGAATGAGCAGTTCTTC.

The CDR3 sequence is CSVALGYTEAFF. In DNA form, the CDR3 reads TGCAGCGTCGCCCTAGGATACACTGAAGCTTTCTTT. The rearrangement uses TRBV29-1 and TRBJ1-1; D unclear. Germline assignment: CDR1 SQVTM and CDR2 ANQGSEA. The CDR3 contains 12 residues. V lost 6 bases and J lost 3, with 11 bases in between.

CDR3 region: CASSPGGGVDEQFF. DNA for the CDR3: TGTGCCAGCTCACCCGGCGGGGGCGTCGATGAGCAGTTCTTC. V gene TRBV3-1 (or the pseudogene TRBV3-2) combines with J gene TRBJ2-1; D is possibly TRBD2 (7 bases). This CDR3 has 14 residues. CDR1 is LGHDT, CDR2 YNNKEL, per germline (reference sequence). V was pared by 8 bases and J by 8 bases, with 19 bases between.

Only a few counts were recorded for this clone. V gene TRBV5-4 combines with J gene TRBJ2-7; D not certain. Germline V gene sequence: CDR1 SGHNT, CDR2 YYREEE (reference sequence). The V end lost 0 bases, the J end lost 2 bases, and 9 bases lay between the germline ends. This CDR3 is built from 14 residues. CDR3 nucleotide sequence: TGTGCCAGCAGCTTGGGGAGTGACGCCTACGAGCAGTACTTC. The encoded protein is CASSLGSDAYEQYF. Variable domain in full (rest from reference TRBV5-4 and TRBJ2-7): ETGVTQSPTHLIKTRGQQVTLRCSSQSGHNTVSWYQQALGQGPQFIFQYYREEENGRGNFPPRFSGLQFPNYSSELNVNALELDDSALYLCASSLGSDAYEQYFGPGTRLTVT.

The rearrangement uses TRBV4-3 and TRBJ2-3, with 7 positions matching TRBD1. The junction had 3 bases not matched to a gene; V was cut back by 0 bases and J by 3 bases. Germline V gives CDR1 LGHNA, CDR2 YSLEER. The length of the CDR3 is 15 residues. This chain's CDR3 is CASSQDRGNTDTQYF. CDR3 nucleotides: TGCGCCAGCAGCCAAGACAGGGGGAATACAGATACGCAGTATTTT.

The chain couples TRBV15 to TRBJ2-1; D call uncertain. The germline V and J ends were trimmed by 6 bases and 8 bases, with 11 bases remaining between them. CDR3 length: 12 amino acids. Germline CDR1 LNHNV, CDR2 YYDKDF (reference sequence). The CDR3 DNA sequence: TGTGCCACCAGAGGGCGGTCACATGAGCAGTTCTTC. Protein: CATRGRSHEQFF.